This T cell receptor (beta chain) comes out of a study of blood T cell repertoires in COVID-19. The wider study: From T cells, B-cell-depleted T cells, or PBMCs came the material, which was cDNA or gDNA.

Turning to this clone: This CDR3 is also generated by other DNA sequences in the sample.

How the authors handled the data: Scientists estimated how many nucleated cells there were by amplifying reference gene primers. Assay used: immunoSEQ multiplex PCR; TCRdb lists only in-frame clones, some missing. D and trimming come from the DNA, and the V and J calls and clone size come from that table. The sample has under 300,000 clones; more than 75% are singletons. Assignment of participants to cohorts was predicated upon participant-reported clinical history. Source material: PBMCs or T cells enriched from blood (not recorded which). The clonotype was recovered from a woman between 45 and 65 years old who had recovered from COVID-19.

The CDR3 DNA follows: TGCAGCGTTGGGACAGCGAACACTGAAGCTTTCTTT. Its protein is CSVGTANTEAFF. The V call is TRBV29-1, the J call TRBJ1-1; a possible D gene is TRBD1 (6 bases). CDR1 is SQVTM, CDR2 ANQGSEA, per germline. V was pared by 4 bases and J by 1 base, with 7 bases between. The CDR3 is 12 amino acids.